The 20 T cell receptor beta chains reported below all come from one sample, sequenced in a study of blood T cell repertoires in COVID-19. Method: immunoSEQ multiplex PCR; TCRdb's copy keeps in-frame clones and lacks some. Seen here are about 250,000 clones, over 65% observed once, and the top ten hold about 3.5%. Sequences were obtained from peripheral blood. The receptors were gathered from an elderly woman with acute or convalescent COVID-19.

The chain employs TRBV19 and TRBJ1-1; 8 bases are a match to TRBD1. Trimming at V came to 8 bases and at J to 5 bases, leaving 13 bases not matched to a gene. The germline V gene has CDR1 LNHDA and CDR2 SQIVND (reference sequence). This CDR3 contains 15 residues. The CDR3 nucleotides are TGTGCCAGTCGCAACCCCCAGGGGGCAGGGACTGAAGCTTTCTTT. This sequence encodes CASRNPQGAGTEAFF.

DNA of the CDR3: TGTGCCAGCAGCCCCGGACACGGGAGGACTGAAGCTTTCTTT. This gives the protein CASSPGHGRTEAFF. J is TRBJ1-1 and V is TRBV7-3, with TRBD1 as a possible D gene (5 bases). Trimming cost V 5 bases and J 5 bases, with 15 bases left between them. Germline lookup yields CDR1 SGHTA and CDR2 FQGTGA. The CDR3 has 14 residues.

V usage is TRBV7-2 and J usage is TRBJ1-2; perhaps TRBD1 as D (6 bases). V shed 5 bases and J shed 0 bases, with 13 bases lying between them. This CDR3 spans 15 amino acids. Looked up from germline, CDR1 is SGHTA and CDR2 is FQGNSA. In nucleotides, the CDR3 is TGTGCCAGCAGCCAACAGGGTTCAACTAACTATGGCTACACCTTC. It translates to CASSQQGSTNYGYTF.

The chain combines TRBV9 with TRBJ2-5; TRBD2 matches 14 bases. The CDR3 runs 17 residues. The junction had 5 bases not matched to a gene; V was cut back by 3 bases and J by 1 base. Germline CDR1 reads SGDLS; CDR2 reads YYNGEE. The DNA of the CDR3 is TGTGCCAGCAGCGGATCGACTAGCGGGAGGGTCCAAGAGACCCAGTACTTC. It yields the protein CASSGSTSGRVQETQYF.

This clone was counted ten times or more. This chain joins TRBV19 and TRBJ2-1; D is possibly TRBD1 (7 bases). Per the germline V gene, CDR1 is LNHDA and CDR2 is SQIVND (reference sequence). There are 14 residues in the CDR3. Trimming shortened V by 5 bases and J by 3 bases, and 11 bases separated the two germline ends. CDR3 bases: TGTGCCAGTAGTCGACAGGGACTCTACAATGAGCAGTTCTTC. It encodes CASSRQGLYNEQFF.

V gene TRBV14 combines with J gene TRBJ2-4; 10 bases are a match to TRBD1. CDR3 size: 17 residues. Unmatched junction bases numbered 4, after V lost 1 base and J lost 1 base. Germline CDR1 is SGHDN and CDR2 is FVKESK. The CDR3 DNA sequence: TGTGCCAGCAGCCAAGGACGACAGGGGGCGGCCAAAAACATTCAGTACTTC. This encodes CASSQGRQGAAKNIQYF.

This clone turned up a few times. Here the CDR3 DNA reads TGCAGCGTCTCGGACAGGGCGGAAGACTATGGCTACACCTTC. Protein product: CSVSDRAEDYGYTF. The gene calls are TRBV29-1 and TRBJ1-2; 8 positions match TRBD1. J was trimmed by 3 bases and V by 6 bases; bases with no gene match: 9. Germline V lookup: CDR1 SQVTM, CDR2 ANQGSEA. This CDR3 is 14 amino acids long.

Points on this clone: The limits of the CDR3 on the DNA are not certain, so only TCRdb's listed CDR3 is given. The chain couples TRBV10-3 to TRBJ2-1; the DNA was not used to check the table's D call, TRBD2. The CDR3 length is 14 residues, termini included. CDR1 and CDR2 from the germline V gene are ENHRY and SYGVKD. The CDR3 here is CAIKVASGNGVAFF.

The chain couples TRBV19 to TRBJ2-3; 8 bases match TRBD2. There are 16 residues in the CDR3. Unmatched junction bases numbered 3, after V lost 1 base and J lost 0 bases. Germline V CDR1 and CDR2: LNHDA, SQIVND (reference sequence). CDR3 DNA sequence: TGTGCCAGTAGTATAGGGCGGGGGGTCAGCACAGATACGCAGTATTTT. Its translation: CASSIGRGVSTDTQYF.

This clone was counted only a few times. The gene calls are TRBV27 and TRBJ2-5; 9 bases are a match to TRBD1. CDR3 length: 17 residues. Germline V gene sequence: CDR1 MNHEY, CDR2 SMNVEV (reference sequence). Trimming at V came to 5 bases and at J to 3 bases, leaving 13 bases not matched to a gene. Here the CDR3 DNA reads TGTGCCAGCAGTAGAGACGTTCCAGGACAGGGGAAAGAGACCCAGTACTTC. Amino acids: CASSRDVPGQGKETQYF.

The chain uses TRBV6-2 or TRBV6-3 and TRBJ2-7; unclear D gene. V shed 0 bases and J shed 2 bases, with 11 bases lying between them. This CDR3 is 15 amino acids long. Germline CDR1 MNHEY, CDR2 SVGEGT. The CDR3 reads CASSYSNRLPYEQYF. The DNA of the CDR3 is TGTGCCAGCAGTTACTCGAACAGATTACCCTACGAGCAGTACTTC.

The chain is built from TRBV3-1 (or the pseudogene TRBV3-2) and TRBJ1-4, with a tentative D call TRBD1 (5 bases). Germline V gives CDR1 LGHDT, CDR2 YNNKEL (reference sequence). Trimming cost V 3 bases and J 5 bases, with 16 bases left between them. The CDR3 has 16 residues. The CDR3 spells CASSHSAGGMNEKLFF. The CDR3 DNA sequence: TGTGCCAGCAGCCATTCCGCCGGGGGGATGAATGAAAAACTGTTTTTT.

The V call is TRBV2, the J call TRBJ2-5; 10 bases agree with TRBD2. The germline gives CDR1 SNHLY, CDR2 FYNNEI. Trimming cost V 4 bases and J 4 bases; bases outside gene matches: 6. The CDR3 covers 15 residues. CDR3: CASSVVAGGLETQYF. CDR3 DNA: TGTGCCAGCAGTGTTGTAGCGGGAGGTTTAGAGACCCAGTACTTC. Full variable domain (remainder filled in from reference TRBV2 and TRBJ2-5): EPEVTQTPSHQVTQMGQEVILRCVPISNHLYFYWYRQILGQKVEFLVSFYNNEISEKSEIFDDQFSVERPDGSNFTLKIRSTKLEDSAMYFCASSVVAGGLETQYFGPGTRLLVL.

In its sample, this clone was seen once. The rearrangement uses TRBV7-9 and TRBJ1-1; a possible D gene is TRBD1 (6 bases). Trimming took off 3 bases at V and 4 bases at J, with 9 bases between the two ends. The CDR3 runs 13 residues. Germline loops: CDR1 SEHNR, CDR2 FQNEAQ (reference sequence). The CDR3 nucleotides are TGTGCCAGCAGCTTTCAGGGGAGCACTGAAGCTTTCTTT. It yields the protein CASSFQGSTEAFF.

This clone was observed a handful of times. V usage is TRBV5-1 and J usage is TRBJ2-1, with D unresolved. CDR3 length: 13 amino acids. CDR1 and CDR2 from the germline V gene are SGHRS and YFSETQ. Trimming left V 0 bases short and J 4 bases short, with 5 bases between. The CDR3 sequence is CASSLAVYNEQFF. The CDR3 DNA sequence: TGCGCCAGCAGCTTGGCGGTTTACAATGAGCAGTTCTTC.

This clone has a single count. This rearrangement joins TRBV27 to TRBJ1-1, with D hard to call. Trimming shortened V by 1 base and J by 5 bases, and 11 bases separated the two germline ends. This CDR3 comprises 14 residues. The germline gives CDR1 MNHEY, CDR2 SMNVEV (reference sequence). Here the CDR3 reads CASSLLPRDTEAFF. CDR3 nucleotide sequence: TGTGCCAGCAGTTTATTGCCACGGGATACTGAAGCTTTCTTT.

The gene calls are TRBV19 and TRBJ2-2, with 14 nucleotides matching TRBD2. V shed 5 bases, J shed 7 bases, and the junction held 6 bases outside the gene matches. The length of the CDR3 is 16 residues. Germline values: CDR1 LNHDA, CDR2 SQIVND (reference sequence). CDR3: CASSPGLAGVVGELFF. The CDR3 DNA is TGTGCCAGTAGTCCGGGACTAGCGGGAGTGGTCGGGGAGCTGTTTTTT.

Regarding this clone: Other nucleotide sequences from this sample produce the same CDR3. V and J are TRBV6-5 and TRBJ1-1; D call uncertain. The germline V gene encodes CDR1 MNHEY and CDR2 SVGAGI. There are 14 residues in the CDR3. Trimming took off 0 bases at V and 1 base at J, with 6 bases between the two ends. Here the CDR3 reads CASSYSERNTEAFF. Here the CDR3 DNA reads TGTGCCAGCAGTTACTCGGAGCGGAACACTGAAGCTTTCTTT.

The chain combines TRBV2 with TRBJ1-2, with 8 bases aligning to TRBD1. V trimming: 5 bases; J trimming: 6 bases; junction bases outside the gene matches: 8. The length of the CDR3 is 14 residues. Germline V CDR1 and CDR2: SNHLY, FYNNEI. CDR3 amino acids: CASSRLGQVDGYTF. CDR3 in DNA: TGTGCCAGCAGTAGACTGGGACAGGTTGATGGCTACACCTTC.

V gene TRBV15 combines with J gene TRBJ2-2; D possibly corresponds to TRBD1 (7 bases). Germline V CDR1 and CDR2: LNHNV, YYDKDF (reference sequence). The CDR3 is made up of 14 amino acids. Trimming pared 8 bases from V and 5 bases from J, leaving 15 bases between. CDR3 region: CATRWDSGTGELFF. The CDR3 DNA reads as TGTGCCACCCGCTGGGACAGCGGGACCGGGGAGCTGTTTTTT.